This T cell receptor beta chain stems from a study of blood T cells in healthy people across ages (dated by TCRdb to the mid-2010s). Regarding the research as a whole: In model experiments, template switching captured about one uniquely barcoded TCR beta cDNA molecule for every two T cells. To track age-related changes in TCR beta repertoire diversity, the study relied on deep sequencing normalized with unique cDNA molecular identifiers. Donors were grouped into four age groups: young (average roughly 16 years), middle-aged (39), aged (about 60) and long-lived (just over 80). To avoid experimental bias, donors of different ages were distributed randomly across sequencing lanes. For two donors (one aged 18 to 30 and one aged 80 or older), the study analyzed two additional independent replicas of 1 million unique cDNA reads from the same blood draw. What the authors observed across the whole study: Donor CMV infection status was unknown, potentially confounding age-related changes in expanded clonotypes. Compared with the aged group, more naive CD4+ T cells, fewer expanded clones and increased TCR diversity were shown by the long-lived group, suggesting age selection. A strong correlation was found between observed TCR beta diversity and the percentage of naive T cells measured by flow cytometry. Conclusive comparison of naive and antigen-experienced compartments was prevented by the profiling of bulk unsorted PBMCs. Observed TCR beta diversity per million T cells fell roughly linearly with age, and a significant reduction was already apparent by age around 40. Estimates of total diversity based on one million sequenced T cells were regarded as lower bounds and as underestimates.

Receptor libraries were prepared by 5' RACE. The sequencing machine was an Illumina HiSeq 2500. The second PCR ran for roughly 6 to 11 cycles and used a J-beta primer mix along with a sample-barcoded 5' primer. A unique molecular identifier was introduced onto each TCR beta cDNA molecule by a template-switch 5' adaptor carrying 12 random nucleotides. Each sample yielded at least 3 million CDR3-containing paired-end reads. The Mint cDNA synthesis kit, primed by a TRBC-specific oligonucleotide, was used to synthesize first-strand cDNA from all RNA. Following uracil-DNA glycosylase treatment, a first 18-cycle PCR with universal primers M1SS and BC2_uni_R was performed on all cDNA. The study's own analysis went as follows. For normalization, 1 million high-quality reads were randomly selected from each sample, with every read carrying a distinct molecular identifier. Reads sharing molecular identifiers were discarded rather than binned into consensus sequences. MiTCR, run with a Q25 quality threshold and the strictest error-elimination algorithm, handled CDR3 identification, clonotype clustering and error correction. Lower-bound total TCR beta diversity was estimated with a nonparametric unseen species model using Euler transformation. Using fastp trimming at Q25 and MiXCR clonotype assembly, TCRdb reanalyzed the public sequencing data and kept in-frame beta chains. Rows with a matching CDR3 protein are joined into one entry that keeps the most common DNA and genes. Here the V and J calls rest on TCRdb's processing, not on the authors' analysis. The sample table lists 700,000 or so distinct CDR3 sequences, over 40% of them with a count of one. The biggest ten clones account for 30% of the sample.

A remark on this clonotype: Its antigen is still unknown. The input lacks base qualities; no much larger clone sits a single base away.

The approximately 41 donors, aged roughly 6 to 95 years, were systemically healthy Caucasian individuals from Russia. Each donor gave ten milliliters of peripheral blood, drawn into EDTA-treated Vacutainer tubes. PBMCs were isolated by Ficoll-Paque density-gradient centrifugation, with at least 6.5 million obtained per sample. Trizol reagent was used to extract total RNA from PBMCs, with at least 5.5 micrograms per sample. Naive CD45RAhigh/CD27high T cell percentages were measured by flow cytometry on a PBMC aliquot from every donor. Taken from cysteine to phenylalanine, the CDR3 has 13 residues. This entry keeps only the CDR3 DNA: 39 bases, framed from base 1. The germline ends are 12 bases apart after V is trimmed by 6 bases and J by 4 bases. CDR1 and CDR2 (MGHDK, SYGVNS) derive from the germline V gene.

The chain was built from TRBV25-1 and TRBJ1-2; a tentative D call is TRBD1 (5 bases match). This TCR came from a man at least 80 years old in good health. The sequenced sample was blood. The CDR3 amino acid sequence is: CASRADRLYGYTF. The DNA reads TGTGCCAGCAGAGCAGACAGACTCTATGGCTACACCTTC.